The clone carrying this T cell receptor (beta chain) has just a few counts. The antigen is not known. This sample stems from a study of CD8+ T cells in alopecia areata. General study results and limits: Patients showed less clear TCR sequence sharing than mice, possibly partly because of HLA diversity.

RNA extraction was followed by reverse transcription into cDNA, which acted as the sequencing template. Generated by immunoSEQ multiplex PCR, the TCRdb table keeps only in-frame clones and is missing some. This table holds 150,000 to 200,000 clones, around 60% found once. Treatment denoted: oral pan-JAK inhibitor, 5-10 mg twice daily. Germline CDR1 is MNHEY and CDR2 is SVGAGI. This CDR3 region has 12 residues. V lost 0 bases, J lost 10 bases, and 7 bases lay in between. This clonotype was obtained from a human donor with alopecia areata. The sequencing used CD8+ T cells sorted from blood, collected at week 24, from a patient treated with tofacitinib. The gene calls are TRBV6-5 and TRBJ2-1; D is unclear. CDR3 loop: CASSYSGVEQFF. CDR3 nucleotides: TGTGCCAGCAGTTACTCGGGTGTGGAGCAGTTCTTC.